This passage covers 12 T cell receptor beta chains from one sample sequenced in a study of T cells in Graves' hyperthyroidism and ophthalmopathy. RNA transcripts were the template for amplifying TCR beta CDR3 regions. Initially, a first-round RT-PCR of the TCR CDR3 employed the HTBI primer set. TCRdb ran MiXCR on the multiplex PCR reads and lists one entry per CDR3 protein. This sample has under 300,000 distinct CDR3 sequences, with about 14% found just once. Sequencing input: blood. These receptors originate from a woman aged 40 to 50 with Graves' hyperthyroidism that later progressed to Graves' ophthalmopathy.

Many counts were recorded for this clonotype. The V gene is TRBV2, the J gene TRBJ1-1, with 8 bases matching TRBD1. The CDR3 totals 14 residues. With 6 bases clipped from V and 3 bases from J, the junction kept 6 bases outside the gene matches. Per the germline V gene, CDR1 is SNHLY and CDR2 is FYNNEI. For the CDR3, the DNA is TGTGCCAGCAGCGGACAGGGAGGGTACACTGAAGCTTTCTTT. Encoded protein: CASSGQGGYTEAFF.

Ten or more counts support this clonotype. The CDR3 DNA is TGTGCCAGCAGCACCGAGCGGGACCCGCAAGAGACCCAGTACTTC. Amino acid sequence: CASSTERDPQETQYF. The genes are TRBV13 and TRBJ2-5, with 7 nucleotides matching TRBD2. Germline values: CDR1 PRHDT, CDR2 FYEKMQ (reference sequence). The ends lost 5 bases at V and 2 bases at J; junction bases unmatched: 8. The CDR3 totals 15 residues.

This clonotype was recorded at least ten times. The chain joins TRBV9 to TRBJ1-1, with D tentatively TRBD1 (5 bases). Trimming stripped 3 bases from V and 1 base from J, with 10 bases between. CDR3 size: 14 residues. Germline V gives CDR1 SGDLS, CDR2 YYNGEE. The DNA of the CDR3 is TGTGCCAGCAGCGAAGTTGGGGGGAACACTGAAGCTTTCTTT. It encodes CASSEVGGNTEAFF.

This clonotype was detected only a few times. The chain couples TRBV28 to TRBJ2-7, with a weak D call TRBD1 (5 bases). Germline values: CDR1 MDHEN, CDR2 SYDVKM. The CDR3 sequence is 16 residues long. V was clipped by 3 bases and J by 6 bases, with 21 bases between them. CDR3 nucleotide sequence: TGTGCCAGCAGTTTCCTTACAGGAGAGTTGTATGGCGAGCAGTACTTC. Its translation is CASSFLTGELYGEQYF.

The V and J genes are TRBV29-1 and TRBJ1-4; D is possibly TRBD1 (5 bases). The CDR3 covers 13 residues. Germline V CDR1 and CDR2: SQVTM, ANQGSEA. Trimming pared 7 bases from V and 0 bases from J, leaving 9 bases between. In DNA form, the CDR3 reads TGCAGCGCCCGGGACGCAACTAATGAAAAACTGTTTTTT. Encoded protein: CSARDATNEKLFF.

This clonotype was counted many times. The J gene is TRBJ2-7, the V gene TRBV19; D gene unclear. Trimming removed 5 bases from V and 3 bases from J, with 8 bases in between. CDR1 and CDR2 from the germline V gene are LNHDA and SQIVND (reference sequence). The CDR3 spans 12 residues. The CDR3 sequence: CASSDTVYEQYF. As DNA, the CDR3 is TGTGCCAGTAGTGACACCGTCTACGAGCAGTACTTC. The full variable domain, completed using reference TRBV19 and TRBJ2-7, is DGGITQSPKYLFRKEGQNVTLSCEQNLNHDAMYWYRQDPGQGLRLIYYSQIVNDFQKGDIAEGYSVSREKKESFPLTVTSAQKNPTAFYLCASSDTVYEQYFGPGTRLTVT.

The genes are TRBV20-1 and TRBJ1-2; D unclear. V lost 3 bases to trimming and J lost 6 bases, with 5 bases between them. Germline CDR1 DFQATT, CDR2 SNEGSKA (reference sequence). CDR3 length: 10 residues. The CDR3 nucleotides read TGCAGTGCTAGGCGTGATGGCTACACCTTC. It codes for CSARRDGYTF.

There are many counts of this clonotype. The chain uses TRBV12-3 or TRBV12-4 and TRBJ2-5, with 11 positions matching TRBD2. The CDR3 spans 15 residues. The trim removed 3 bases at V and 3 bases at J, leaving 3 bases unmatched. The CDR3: CASSLTSGTEETQYF. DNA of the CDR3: TGTGCCAGCAGTTTGACTAGCGGGACCGAAGAGACCCAGTACTTC.

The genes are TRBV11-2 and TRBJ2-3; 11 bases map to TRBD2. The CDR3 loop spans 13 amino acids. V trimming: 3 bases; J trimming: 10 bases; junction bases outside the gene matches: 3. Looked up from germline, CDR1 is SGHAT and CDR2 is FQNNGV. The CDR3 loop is CASSFSSGRPQYF. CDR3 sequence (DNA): TGTGCCAGCAGCTTTTCTAGCGGGAGGCCGCAGTATTTT.

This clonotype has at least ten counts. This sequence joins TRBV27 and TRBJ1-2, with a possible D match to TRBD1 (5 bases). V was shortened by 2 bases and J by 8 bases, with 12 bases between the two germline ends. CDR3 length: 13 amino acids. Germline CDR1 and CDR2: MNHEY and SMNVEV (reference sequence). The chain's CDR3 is CASSLLPDRGYTF. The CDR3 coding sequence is TGTGCCAGCAGTTTACTGCCTGACAGAGGCTACACCTTC.

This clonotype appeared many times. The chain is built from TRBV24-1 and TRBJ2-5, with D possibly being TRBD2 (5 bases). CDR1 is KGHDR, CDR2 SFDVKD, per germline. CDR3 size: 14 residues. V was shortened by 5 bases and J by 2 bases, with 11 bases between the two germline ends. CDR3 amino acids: CATSAGVWQETQYF. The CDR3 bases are TGTGCCACCAGTGCCGGGGTTTGGCAAGAGACCCAGTACTTC.

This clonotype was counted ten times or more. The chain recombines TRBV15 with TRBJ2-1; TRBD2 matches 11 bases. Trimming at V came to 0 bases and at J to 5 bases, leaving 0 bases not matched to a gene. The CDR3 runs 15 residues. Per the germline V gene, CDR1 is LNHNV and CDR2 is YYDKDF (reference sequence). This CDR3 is CATSRETSGNNEQFF. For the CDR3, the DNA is TGTGCCACCAGCAGAGAGACTAGCGGGAACAATGAGCAGTTCTTC. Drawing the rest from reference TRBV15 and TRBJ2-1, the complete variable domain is DAMVIQNPRYQVTQFGKPVTLSCSQTLNHNVMYWYQQKSSQAPKLLFHYYDKDFNNEADTPDNFQSRRPNTSFCFLDIRSPGLGDTAMYLCATSRETSGNNEQFFGPGTRLTVL.